Each of the 25 T cell receptor beta chains below was sequenced from the same sample in a study of cytomegalovirus exposure and HLA in healthy donors. Both 60 Vbeta primers and 13 Jbeta primers went into the PCR. Measured with immunoSEQ multiplex PCR; TCRdb has only the in-frame clones, and not every one. The sample has around 120,000 clones, approximately 75% seen once. What was sequenced was PBMCs. The receptor source for this set is a man over 45 in good health and CMV-seropositive.

The V and J genes are TRBV6-9 and TRBJ2-3, with TRBD2 matching 7 bases. The trim removed 7 bases at V and 1 base at J, leaving 5 bases unmatched. The CDR3 sequence is 14 residues long. Per the germline V gene, CDR1 is MNHGY and CDR2 is SVAAGI. The CDR3 region is CASNSSGRTDTQYF. The CDR3 DNA reads as TGTGCCAGCAATTCTAGCGGCCGCACAGATACGCAGTATTTT.

The rearrangement uses TRBV6-5 and TRBJ1-2, with D perhaps TRBD1 (5 bases). CDR3 size: 13 residues. Germline CDR1 and CDR2: MNHEY and SVGAGI. V was shortened by 6 bases and J by 6 bases, with 14 bases between the two germline ends. This CDR3 reads CASSPRVENGYTF. In DNA, the CDR3 is TGTGCCAGCAGCCCCAGGGTAGAGAATGGCTACACCTTC.

The chain couples TRBV7-9 to TRBJ2-7; 9 nucleotides align to TRBD1. The CDR3 is 14 amino acids. V trimming: 4 bases; J trimming: 4 bases; junction bases outside the gene matches: 5. Looked up from germline, CDR1 is SEHNR and CDR2 is FQNEAQ (reference sequence). In DNA, the CDR3 is TGTGCCAGCAGCTCGGACAGGGGAGGGTACGAGCAGTACTTC. This sequence encodes CASSSDRGGYEQYF.

This rearrangement joins TRBV27 to TRBJ1-5, with 9 nucleotides matching TRBD1. This CDR3 is built from 11 residues. Germline CDR1 is MNHEY and CDR2 is SMNVEV (reference sequence). With 8 bases clipped from V and 11 bases from J, the junction kept 4 bases outside the gene matches. The CDR3 reads CASGRTGAQHF. The CDR3, as DNA: TGTGCCAGCGGGAGGACAGGGGCCCAGCATTTT.

The J gene is TRBJ2-5, the V gene TRBV5-1, with 8 bases matching TRBD2. This CDR3 is 14 amino acids long. The junction had 7 bases not matched to a gene; V was cut back by 4 bases and J by 5 bases. Germline loops: CDR1 SGHRS, CDR2 YFSETQ. The CDR3 protein is CASSTGRGWETQYF. Here the CDR3 DNA reads TGCGCCAGCAGCACCGGGAGGGGCTGGGAGACCCAGTACTTC.

CDR3 DNA sequence: TGTGCCAGCAGCCCCGTGGGGCCAGTGAACACTGAAGCTTTCTTT. Its translation: CASSPVGPVNTEAFF. The V gene is TRBV7-2, the J gene TRBJ1-1; a possible D gene is TRBD1 (5 bases). Trimming stripped 5 bases from V and 0 bases from J, with 13 bases between. CDR3 length: 15 residues. CDR1 and CDR2 from the germline V gene are SGHTA and FQGNSA.

The chain couples TRBV19 to TRBJ1-5, with 10 nucleotides matching TRBD1. Germline lookup yields CDR1 LNHDA and CDR2 SQIVND (reference sequence). CDR3 length: 17 residues. The V segment lost 5 bases and the J segment 6 bases; nucleotides outside the gene matches: 13. Here the CDR3 DNA reads TGTGCCAGTAGTGCGGACAGGGGGACTTTTCTTGGTCAGCCCCAGCATTTT. It codes for CASSADRGTFLGQPQHF.

V and J are TRBV28 and TRBJ1-2; D call uncertain. Trimming took off 8 bases at V and 4 bases at J, with 8 bases between the two ends. Germline assignment: CDR1 MDHEN and CDR2 SYDVKM. CDR3 length: 11 residues. CDR3: CASRGVYGYTF. The CDR3 DNA sequence: TGTGCCAGCCGCGGGGTCTATGGCTACACCTTC.

V usage is TRBV19 and J usage is TRBJ1-1; TRBD1 might be the D (6 bases). Trimming removed 7 bases from V and 1 base from J, with 13 bases in between. This CDR3 is 14 amino acids long. Germline V CDR1 and CDR2: LNHDA, SQIVND (reference sequence). The CDR3 DNA reads TGTGCCAGTACTTCGACAGGAGGGAACACTGAAGCTTTCTTT. It codes for CASTSTGGNTEAFF.

The V call is TRBV28, the J call TRBJ1-2, with D possibly being TRBD1 (6 bases). The length of the CDR3 is 13 residues. The germline CDR1 and CDR2 sequences are MDHEN and SYDVKM. With 7 bases removed from V and 4 bases from J, the gap between germline ends came to 13 bases. CDR3 coding DNA: TGTGCCAGCACCCCCCAGGGGCCCTATGGCTACACCTTC. Its protein is CASTPQGPYGYTF.

The chain uses TRBV9 and TRBJ2-1; D is unresolved. The CDR3 spans 12 residues. Germline V gene data show CDR1 as SGDLS and CDR2 as YYNGEE. The V end was cut by 1 base, the J end by 4 bases, with 3 bases between. CDR3 sequence reads: CASSVSYNEQFF. Here the CDR3 DNA reads TGTGCCAGCAGCGTATCATACAATGAGCAGTTCTTC.

This clone was seen a few times. The rearrangement uses TRBV18 and TRBJ1-1, with D maybe TRBD1 (5 bases). CDR3 length: 13 residues. The V and J ends lost 8 bases and 1 base respectively, with 11 bases between them. Germline-derived CDR1 and CDR2 are KGHSH and LQKENI. The DNA for the CDR3 is TGTGCCAGCCAGGGCGGAGAGAACACTGAAGCTTTCTTT. Amino acid sequence: CASQGGENTEAFF.

The genes are TRBV27 and TRBJ1-2; TRBD1 is a possible D gene (5 bases). Germline CDR1 MNHEY, CDR2 SMNVEV (reference sequence). V was trimmed by 8 bases and J by 8 bases, leaving 18 bases between them. This CDR3 is 13 amino acids long. The DNA for the CDR3 is TGTGCCAGCCGGACGGGCGGGGGAGGAGGCTACACCTTC. Amino acids: CASRTGGGGGYTF.

This clone occurred many times. The chain carries TRBV9 and TRBJ2-7; a possible D gene is TRBD1 (5 bases). V lost 0 bases and J lost 3, with 13 bases in between. The CDR3 runs to 15 residues. Per germline, CDR1 SGDLS and CDR2 YYNGEE. CDR3 coding DNA: TGTGCCAGCAGCGTAGAACAGGCACCGCGCTACGAGCAGTACTTC. This translates into CASSVEQAPRYEQYF.

Here the CDR3 DNA reads TGCGCCAGCAGTGAGGGTAGGGGGCTCTCGGCGAACACCGGGGAGCTGTTTTTT. Translated, it gives CASSEGRGLSANTGELFF. The chain is built from TRBV10-1 and TRBJ2-2; 7 positions agree with TRBD1. V gave up 2 bases and J gave up 0 bases; unmatched junction bases: 9. The CDR3 length is 18 residues. Germline V gene lookup returns CDR1 WNHNN and CDR2 SYGVQD (reference sequence).

The chain combines TRBV5-1 with TRBJ2-5; 11 nucleotides line up with TRBD2. V shed 0 bases, J shed 4 bases, and the junction held 5 bases outside the gene matches. This CDR3 spans 16 amino acids. Germline CDR1 and CDR2: SGHRS and YFSETQ. CDR3 in DNA: TGCGCCAGCAGCTTGGTCCCTACTAGCGGGAGAGAGACCCAGTACTTC. Translated: CASSLVPTSGRETQYF.

The rearrangement uses TRBV28 and TRBJ1-6, with D tentatively TRBD1 (6 bases). This CDR3 comprises 12 residues. V was cut by 8 bases and J by 7 bases, with 9 bases left in between. Germline CDR1 is MDHEN and CDR2 is SYDVKM. In DNA form, the CDR3 reads TGTGCCAGCCAGGGACAAAATTCACCCCTCCACTTT. Translating it yields CASQGQNSPLHF. The whole variable domain, filled in from reference TRBV28 and TRBJ1-6, reads DVKVTQSSRYLVKRTGEKVFLECVQDMDHENMFWYRQDPGLGLRLIYFSYDVKMKEKGDIPEGYSVSREKKERFSLILESASTNQTSMYLCASQGQNSPLHFGNGTRLTVT.

CDR3 in DNA: TGTGCCAGCAGTGAAAGGATAGGCGGCACTGGAAACACCATATATTTT. Protein product: CASSERIGGTGNTIYF. V gene TRBV6-1 combines with J gene TRBJ1-3; D is ambiguous. Trimming pared 2 bases from V and 2 bases from J, leaving 13 bases between. CDR1 MNHNS and CDR2 SASEGT come from the germline V gene. This CDR3 has 16 amino acids.

This clone was seen a handful of times. J is TRBJ2-5 and V is TRBV7-7; maybe TRBD2 (6 bases). The CDR3 is 16 residues long. From germline, CDR1 is SSHAT and CDR2 FNYEAQ (reference sequence). V gave up 4 bases and J gave up 2 bases, with 17 bases separating them. DNA of the CDR3: TGTGCCAGCAGCTCAGGCCTACTAGCTGGTCAAGAGACCCAGTACTTC. This encodes CASSSGLLAGQETQYF.

This chain uses TRBV27 with TRBJ2-1, with a tentative D call TRBD2 (5 bases). In germline, CDR1 is MNHEY, CDR2 SMNVEV (reference sequence). V dropped 5 bases and J dropped 8 bases, with 19 bases sitting between them. The CDR3 sequence is 15 residues long. CDR3 nucleotides: TGTGCCAGCAGTAGCCCTTCCCGGGAAGCGGATGAGCAGTTCTTC. Translated, it gives CASSSPSREADEQFF.

This clone was detected only a few times. The chain employs TRBV4-1 and TRBJ1-1; D unclear. Trimming left V 0 bases short and J 4 bases short, with 12 bases between. The CDR3 has 15 amino acids. CDR1 is MGHRA and CDR2 is YSYEKL in the germline V gene. Here the CDR3 DNA reads TGCGCCAGCAGCCAAGACGAGGTGAGGAGCACTGAAGCTTTCTTT. Protein: CASSQDEVRSTEAFF.

The V and J genes are TRBV5-1 and TRBJ2-1, with 8 bases fitting TRBD1. The ends lost 0 bases at V and 5 bases at J; junction bases unmatched: 10. Per germline, CDR1 SGHRS and CDR2 YFSETQ. The CDR3 has 17 amino acids. CDR3 in DNA: TGCGCCAGCAGCTTGGCCAGGGGGCGGGACGGGGACAATGAGCAGTTCTTC. Translation: CASSLARGRDGDNEQFF.

The rearrangement uses TRBV7-9 and TRBJ1-3; the D is unclear. Germline V CDR1 and CDR2: SEHNR, FQNEAQ (reference sequence). The CDR3 sequence is 16 residues long. Trimming took 5 bases from V and 4 from J, leaving 18 bases between them. CDR3 loop: CASSRVTGNRGNTIYF. In DNA, the CDR3 is TGTGCCAGCAGCCGGGTTACGGGGAATAGAGGAAACACCATATATTTT.

This chain connects TRBV5-4 to TRBJ1-1; 8 nucleotides align to TRBD1. The CDR3 covers 16 residues. Trimming removed 4 bases from V and 2 bases from J; junction bases left unmatched: 10. Looked up from germline, CDR1 is SGHNT and CDR2 is YYREEE (reference sequence). CDR3 bases: TGTGCCAGCAGCCCTCCCGCTCAGGGGGCAAACACTGAAGCTTTCTTT. Translated: CASSPPAQGANTEAFF. Combining the CDR3 with reference TRBV5-4 and TRBJ1-1 gives the whole variable domain ETGVTQSPTHLIKTRGQQVTLRCSSQSGHNTVSWYQQALGQGPQFIFQYYREEENGRGNFPPRFSGLQFPNYSSELNVNALELDDSALYLCASSPPAQGANTEAFFGQGTRLTVV.

The chain uses TRBV30 and TRBJ1-2; the match to TRBD1 covers 9 bases. Germline V CDR1 and CDR2: GTSNPN, SVGIG (reference sequence). The CDR3 is 12 residues long. J lost 12 bases, V lost 0 bases, and 5 bases had no gene match. CDR3 loop: CAWSVRDRVNTF. CDR3 coding DNA: TGTGCCTGGAGTGTTCGGGACAGGGTTAACACCTTC.